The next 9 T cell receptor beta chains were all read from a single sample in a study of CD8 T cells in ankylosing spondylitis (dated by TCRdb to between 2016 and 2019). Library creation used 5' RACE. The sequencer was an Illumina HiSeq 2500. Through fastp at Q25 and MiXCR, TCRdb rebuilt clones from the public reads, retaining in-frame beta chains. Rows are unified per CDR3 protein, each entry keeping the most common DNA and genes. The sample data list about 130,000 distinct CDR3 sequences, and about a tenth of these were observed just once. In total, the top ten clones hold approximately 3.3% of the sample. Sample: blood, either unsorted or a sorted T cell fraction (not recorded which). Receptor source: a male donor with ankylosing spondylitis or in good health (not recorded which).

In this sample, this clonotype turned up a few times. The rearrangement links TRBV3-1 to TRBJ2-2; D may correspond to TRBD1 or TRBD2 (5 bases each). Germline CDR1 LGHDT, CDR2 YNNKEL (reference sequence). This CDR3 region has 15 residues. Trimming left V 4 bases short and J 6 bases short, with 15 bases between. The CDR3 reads CASSPWDEWSGELFF. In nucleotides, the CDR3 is TGTGCCAGCAGCCCCTGGGACGAATGGTCCGGGGAGCTGTTTTTT.

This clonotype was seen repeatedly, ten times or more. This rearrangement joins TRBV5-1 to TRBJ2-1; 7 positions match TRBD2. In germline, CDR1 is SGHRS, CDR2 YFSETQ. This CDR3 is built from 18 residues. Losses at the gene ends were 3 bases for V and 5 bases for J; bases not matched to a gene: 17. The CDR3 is CASSSFGLAGTINNEQFF. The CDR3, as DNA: TGCGCCAGCAGCTCCTTTGGATTAGCCGGGACTATCAACAATGAGCAGTTCTTC.

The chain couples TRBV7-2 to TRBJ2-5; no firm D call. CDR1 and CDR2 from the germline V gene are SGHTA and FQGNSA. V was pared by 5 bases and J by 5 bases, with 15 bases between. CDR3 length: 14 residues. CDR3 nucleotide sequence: TGTGCCAGCAGCCCCCTCTGGGGTAGCGAGACCCAGTACTTC. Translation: CASSPLWGSETQYF.

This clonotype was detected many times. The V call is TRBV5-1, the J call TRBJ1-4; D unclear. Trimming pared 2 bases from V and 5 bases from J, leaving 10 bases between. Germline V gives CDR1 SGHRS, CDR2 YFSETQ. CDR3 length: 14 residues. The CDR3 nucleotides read TGCGCCAGCAGCTTTACCGGAGGCAATGAAAAACTGTTTTTT. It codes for CASSFTGGNEKLFF.

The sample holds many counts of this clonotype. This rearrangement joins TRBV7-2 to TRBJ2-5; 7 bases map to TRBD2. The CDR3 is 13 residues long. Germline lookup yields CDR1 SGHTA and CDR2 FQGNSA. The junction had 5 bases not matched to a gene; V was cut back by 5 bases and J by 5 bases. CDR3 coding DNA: TGTGCCAGCAGCCTGACTAGCTGGGAGACCCAGTACTTC. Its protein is CASSLTSWETQYF.

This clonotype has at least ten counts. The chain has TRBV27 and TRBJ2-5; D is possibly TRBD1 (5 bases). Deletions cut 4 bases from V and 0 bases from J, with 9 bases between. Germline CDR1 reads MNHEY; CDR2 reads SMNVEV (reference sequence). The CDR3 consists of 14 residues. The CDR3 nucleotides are TGTGCCAGCAGTTACGACAGTCACCAAGAGACCCAGTACTTC. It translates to CASSYDSHQETQYF.

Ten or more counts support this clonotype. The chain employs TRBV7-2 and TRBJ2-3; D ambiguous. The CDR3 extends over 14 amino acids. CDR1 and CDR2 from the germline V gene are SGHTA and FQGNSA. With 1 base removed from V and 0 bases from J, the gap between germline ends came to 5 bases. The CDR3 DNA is TGTGCCAGCAGCTTAGGGGATAGCACAGATACGCAGTATTTT. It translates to CASSLGDSTDTQYF. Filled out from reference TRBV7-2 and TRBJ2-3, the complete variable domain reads GAGVSQSPSNKVTEKGKDVELRCDPISGHTALYWYRQSLGQGLEFLIYFQGNSAPDKSGLPSDRFSAERTGGSVSTLTIQRTQQEDSAVYLCASSLGDSTDTQYFGPGTRLTVL.

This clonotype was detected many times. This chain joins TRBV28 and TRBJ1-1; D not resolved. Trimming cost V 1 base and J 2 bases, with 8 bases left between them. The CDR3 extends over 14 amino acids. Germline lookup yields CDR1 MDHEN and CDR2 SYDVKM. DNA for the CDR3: TGTGCCAGCAGTTTATTGCTCACCAACACTGAAGCTTTCTTT. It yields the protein CASSLLLTNTEAFF.

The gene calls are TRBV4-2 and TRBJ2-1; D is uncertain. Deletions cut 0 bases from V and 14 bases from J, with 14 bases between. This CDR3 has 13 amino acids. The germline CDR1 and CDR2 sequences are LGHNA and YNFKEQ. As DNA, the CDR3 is TGTGCCAGCAGCCAAGATCCCTTTAACGAAGAGTTCTTC. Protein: CASSQDPFNEEFF.